The clone carrying this T cell receptor (beta chain) was seen ten or more times. Each ophthalmopathy patient scored at least 3 on the Clinical Activity Score and at least 4 on NOSPECS grade, with duration under 3 months. RNA transcripts were the template for amplifying TCR beta CDR3 regions. The TCR CDR3 was amplified in a first-round RT-PCR using the HTBI primer set. TCRdb passed the multiplex PCR reads through MiXCR, listing each CDR3 protein once. The sample shows around 240,000 distinct CDR3 sequences, less than 20% of them seen only once. The data originate from a study of T cells in Graves' hyperthyroidism and ophthalmopathy. Whole-study context: Peripheral blood was drawn at first diagnosis, prior to all treatment.

The CDR3 sequence is 13 residues long. Germline CDR1 SGHRS, CDR2 YFSETQ. Trimming cost V 4 bases and J 3 bases, with 8 bases left between them. The chain couples TRBV5-1 to TRBJ1-3; D remains unclear. This clonotype was obtained from a woman aged 18-35 years with Graves' ophthalmopathy. Sequencing was performed on blood. The CDR3 nucleotides are TGCGCCAGCAGCGATTACGATGGAAACACCATATATTTT. This encodes CASSDYDGNTIYF.